This T cell receptor beta chain was obtained from a study of cytomegalovirus exposure and HLA in healthy donors. The overall study: The roughly 120 million unique TCR beta sequences, from about 190 million T cells, were found by an earlier analysis. Early released data had about 80 million unique TCRs, all coming from HLA-typed donors.

Broader study findings: There were reportedly fewer N-insertions in an Asian-associated ancestry cluster than the roughly 670-donor mean, in a later analysis. Later, an analysis found that common viral pathogens appeared to be linked with several of the most significant clusters.

It was with 60 Vbeta and 13 Jbeta primers that the PCR ran. Libraries were prepared by immunoSEQ multiplex PCR; TCRdb keeps only in-frame clonotypes and omits some of them. Seen here are 81,000 or so clones, less than 85% observed once, and the top ten hold around 4.3%. Points on this clone: The antigen remains unidentified.

Trimming left V 2 bases short and J 0 bases short, with 20 bases between. The CDR3 spans 19 residues. Germline lookup yields CDR1 LNHDA and CDR2 SQIVND (reference sequence). This chain links TRBV19 with TRBJ2-1; perhaps TRBD1 as D (7 bases). The material sequenced was PBMCs. The TCR originated in a man aged 55-75 years in good health and CMV-seronegative. The CDR3 DNA reads as TGTGCCAGTAGTATAACCAGACTGGAGGGGGCCAGCTCCTACAATGAGCAGTTCTTC. Protein: CASSITRLEGASSYNEQFF.